This TCR beta chain was found in a study of T cell changes during pregnancy in multiple sclerosis. Produced via immunoSEQ multiplex PCR; TCRdb's table is partial and in-frame only. Among some 85,000 clones, just over 90% were seen once, and the ten largest hold about 0.72%. Trimming stripped 1 base from V and 3 bases from J, with 8 bases between. This CDR3 is built from 14 residues. Germline lookup yields CDR1 SEHNR and CDR2 FQNEAQ (reference sequence). The V and J genes are TRBV7-9 and TRBJ2-3; possibly TRBD1 for D (5 bases). The source of this sequence is a female donor in good health, enrolled as a control in a pregnancy study. This specimen consisted of peripheral blood, obtained in the second trimester of pregnancy. CDR3 sequence (DNA): TGTGCCAGCAGCTTAGATCCAGGGACAGATACGCAGTATTTT. Residues: CASSLDPGTDTQYF.